The 30 T cell receptor beta chains reported below all come from one sample, sequenced in a study of human T cells and chemical hapten exposure. TCRdb analysed the RACE reads with MiXCR anew, one entry per CDR3 protein. The sample has under 40,000 distinct CDR3 sequences; approximately 10% are singletons. Time point meaning: pre-sensitization, week 0. Treatment denoted: therapeutic diphenylcyclopropenone sensitization with weekly scalp DPC. The starting material, unfractionated whole blood, was used for total RNA extraction. Sequenced here: whole blood, sampled in connection with sensitization to the hapten diphenylcyclopropenone (DPC). These receptors originate from a man aged 50 or older with alopecia areata. Some clones in this sample may be carry-over from other donors' samples.

This clonotype was observed many times. The gene calls are TRBV11-2 and TRBJ2-3, with a possible D match to TRBD1 (6 bases). This CDR3 region has 14 residues. V lost 7 bases and J lost 1, with 12 bases in between. The germline CDR1 and CDR2 sequences are SGHAT and FQNNGV. CDR3 DNA sequence: TGTGCCAGCAACCCAGGGGCTGGCACAGATACGCAGTATTTT. Protein: CASNPGAGTDTQYF.

This clonotype was found many times. This rearrangement joins TRBV19 to TRBJ2-5; TRBD2 agrees at 11 bases. The germline CDR1 and CDR2 sequences are LNHDA and SQIVND (reference sequence). V was pared by 4 bases and J by 2 bases, with 9 bases of the junction left unmatched. The CDR3 totals 17 residues. The chain's CDR3 is CASSNLLAGAGQETQYF. CDR3 DNA: TGTGCCAGTAGTAACCTACTAGCGGGAGCCGGGCAAGAGACCCAGTACTTC.

In its sample, this clonotype was seen many times. The CDR3 loop reads CASSRGQGVRDGYTF. The CDR3 DNA follows: TGTGCCAGCAGTAGAGGACAGGGGGTAAGGGACGGCTACACCTTC. The chain carries TRBV12-3 or TRBV12-4 and TRBJ1-2; 10 bases match TRBD1. V was clipped by 5 bases and J by 8 bases; unmatched bases: 11. The CDR3 length is 15 residues.

This clonotype was observed a few times. V and J are TRBV6-1 and TRBJ1-2, with a possible D match to TRBD1 (5 bases). Germline V lookup: CDR1 MNHNS, CDR2 SASEGT. The CDR3 sequence is 13 residues long. V was cut by 6 bases and J by 9 bases, with 17 bases left in between. In DNA, the CDR3 is TGTGCCAGCAGGGGAGGGACGCCTTCCAGCTACACCTTC. Translating gives CASRGGTPSSYTF.

This clonotype has more than one count but fewer than ten. The gene calls are TRBV3-1 and TRBJ2-1; 9 bases line up with TRBD2. Per germline, CDR1 LGHDT and CDR2 YNNKEL (reference sequence). This CDR3 is 16 amino acids long. The J segment lost 6 bases and the V segment lost 1 base, leaving 7 bases of the junction unmatched. The CDR3 DNA reads as TGTGCCAGCAGCCAAGTGGCGGGAGGGCCGAGCAATGAGCAGTTCTTC. It codes for CASSQVAGGPSNEQFF.

The genes are TRBV5-1 and TRBJ1-6, with D unresolved. From germline, CDR1 is SGHRS and CDR2 YFSETQ. The V end was cut by 1 base, the J end by 6 bases, with 11 bases between. The CDR3 loop spans 15 amino acids. CDR3 DNA: TGCGCCAGCAGCTTGAAGTTAGGCCCTAATTCACCCCTCCACTTT. Protein sequence: CASSLKLGPNSPLHF.

The count of this clonotype is one. The chain uses TRBV24-1 and TRBJ2-7; 10 bases fit TRBD1. V gave up 5 bases and J gave up 4 bases; unmatched junction bases: 7. The CDR3 is made up of 15 amino acids. Germline CDR1 reads KGHDR; CDR2 reads SFDVKD. The CDR3: CATSAGQGKTYEQYF. The CDR3 DNA sequence: TGTGCCACCAGTGCGGGACAGGGGAAAACTTACGAGCAGTACTTC.

This clonotype came up many times. The chain employs TRBV18 and TRBJ2-7; the match to TRBD1 covers 12 bases. Germline CDR1 and CDR2: KGHSH and LQKENI. Trimming at V came to 4 bases and at J to 4 bases, leaving 5 bases not matched to a gene. The CDR3 is 15 residues long. Here the CDR3 reads CASSHRDRGHYEQYF. The CDR3 nucleotides are TGTGCCAGCTCACACCGGGACAGGGGGCATTACGAGCAGTACTTC.

The gene calls are TRBV7-2 and TRBJ2-7; D could derive from TRBD1 or TRBD2 (5 bases each). This CDR3 region has 15 residues. The germline CDR1 and CDR2 sequences are SGHTA and FQGNSA. V was clipped by 3 bases and J by 6 bases, with 18 bases between them. The CDR3 DNA reads TGTGCCAGCAGCTTCGACCCTCCGGGGCGTCGCGAGCAGTACTTC. The encoded protein is CASSFDPPGRREQYF.

This clonotype was detected many times. The V and J genes are TRBV28 and TRBJ2-5; 10 nucleotides match TRBD1. V lost 5 bases and J lost 0; bases outside the gene matches: 3. Germline CDR1 MDHEN, CDR2 SYDVKM. This CDR3 has 15 amino acids. For the CDR3, the DNA is TGTGCCAGCAGTCGGGGACAGGGGTACCAAGAGACCCAGTACTTC. This translates into CASSRGQGYQETQYF.

The sample holds many counts of this clonotype. This chain uses TRBV7-2 with TRBJ2-7, with TRBD1 identical over 7 bases. Germline CDR1 SGHTA, CDR2 FQGNSA. The CDR3 consists of 13 residues. Unmatched junction bases numbered 7, after V lost 5 bases and J lost 6 bases. The DNA for the CDR3 is TGTGCCAGCAGCCCCGACAGGGTGGCCGAGCAGTACTTC. It codes for CASSPDRVAEQYF.

This clonotype has ten or more counts. The chain recombines TRBV29-1 with TRBJ1-5; unclear D gene. This CDR3 is 12 amino acids long. Germline CDR1 reads SQVTM; CDR2 reads ANQGSEA. Trimming pared 4 bases from V and 5 bases from J, leaving 9 bases between. CDR3 protein: CSVGDTDQPQHF. In DNA form, the CDR3 reads TGCAGCGTTGGAGACACAGATCAGCCCCAGCATTTT. Combining the CDR3 with reference TRBV29-1 and TRBJ1-5 gives the whole variable domain SAVISQKPSRDICQRGTSLTIQCQVDSQVTMMFWYRQQPGQSLTLIATANQGSEATYESGFVIDKFPISRPNLTFSTLTVSNMSPEDSSIYLCSVGDTDQPQHFGDGTRLSIL.

V usage is TRBV7-9 and J usage is TRBJ1-5; the D gene is possibly TRBD1 (6 bases). The CDR3 loop spans 13 amino acids. Germline values: CDR1 SEHNR, CDR2 FQNEAQ (reference sequence). Trimming removed 6 bases from V and 8 bases from J, with 14 bases in between. CDR3 nucleotide sequence: TGTGCCAGCAGACGCAACAGGGATGAGCCCCAGCATTTT. Amino acids: CASRRNRDEPQHF.

The gene calls are TRBV7-9 and TRBJ2-5; TRBD2 might be the D (6 bases). The V gene lost 5 bases and the J gene lost 1 base, with 14 bases spanning the gap. This CDR3 comprises 15 residues. Germline V gene data show CDR1 as SEHNR and CDR2 as FQNEAQ (reference sequence). The CDR3 coding sequence is TGTGCCAGCAGCCCAGGAGGAGGGAGCCAAGAGACCCAGTACTTC. It translates to CASSPGGGSQETQYF.

This rearrangement joins TRBV28 to TRBJ2-7; possibly TRBD2 for D (5 bases). V gave up 6 bases and J gave up 6 bases, with 12 bases separating them. The CDR3 loop spans 12 amino acids. The germline V gene encodes CDR1 MDHEN and CDR2 SYDVKM. CDR3 sequence (DNA): TGTGCCAGCAGAAGGACTTCAGGCGAGCAGTACTTC. The encoded protein is CASRRTSGEQYF.

This clonotype appeared many times. The chain recombines TRBV27 with TRBJ2-1; D is perhaps TRBD2 (6 bases). V was clipped by 0 bases and J by 7 bases, with 22 bases between them. Looked up from germline, CDR1 is MNHEY and CDR2 is SMNVEV (reference sequence). The CDR3 spans 18 residues. The CDR3 spells CASSLSARRHPEGNEQFF. The CDR3, as DNA: TGTGCCAGCAGTTTATCGGCCCGACGGCACCCGGAGGGAAATGAGCAGTTCTTC.

At least ten counts were recorded for this clonotype. This sequence joins TRBV9 and TRBJ2-2, with TRBD2 matching over 10 bases. There are 16 residues in the CDR3. J was trimmed by 3 bases and V by 4 bases; bases with no gene match: 6. Germline V gene lookup returns CDR1 SGDLS and CDR2 YYNGEE. CDR3 in amino acids: CASSPGLARYTGELFF. CDR3 bases: TGTGCCAGCAGCCCGGGACTAGCGAGATACACCGGGGAGCTGTTTTTT.

There are many counts of this clonotype. The chain has TRBV28 and TRBJ2-7, with 11 nucleotides matching TRBD2. V shed 4 bases, J shed 2 bases, and the junction held 7 bases outside the gene matches. The CDR3 sequence is 16 residues long. Germline V CDR1 and CDR2: MDHEN, SYDVKM. In DNA, the CDR3 is TGTGCCAGCAGTTCAACCGGGACTAGCGGACCCTACGAGCAGTACTTC. Protein: CASSSTGTSGPYEQYF.

This clonotype was observed many times. The chain joins TRBV20-1 to TRBJ2-5; possibly TRBD2 for D (6 bases). Germline CDR1 reads DFQATT; CDR2 reads SNEGSKA (reference sequence). V gave up 0 bases and J gave up 4 bases, with 9 bases separating them. This CDR3 is 13 amino acids long. CDR3 loop: CSARDGGTETQYF. CDR3 coding DNA: TGCAGTGCTAGAGATGGCGGGACAGAGACCCAGTACTTC.

This chain uses TRBV3-1 with TRBJ2-3; D remains unclear. The V gene lost 3 bases and the J gene lost 6 bases, with 10 bases spanning the gap. This CDR3 contains 13 residues. Germline assignment: CDR1 LGHDT and CDR2 YNNKEL (reference sequence). CDR3 nucleotides: TGTGCCAGCAGCCATACCCGGTTGGATACGCAGTATTTT. Amino acids: CASSHTRLDTQYF.

The chain joins TRBV15 to TRBJ2-2; D is possibly TRBD2 (5 bases). Germline values: CDR1 LNHNV, CDR2 YYDKDF (reference sequence). The CDR3 covers 16 residues. Between the trimmed V and J ends, which lost 0 bases and 5 bases, there was a span of 13 bases. The CDR3, as DNA: TGTGCCACCAGCAGAGAGCGAGGGCCCGAAACCGGGGAGCTGTTTTTT. Amino acids: CATSRERGPETGELFF. Using reference TRBV15 and TRBJ2-2 for the parts outside the CDR3, the full variable domain is DAMVIQNPRYQVTQFGKPVTLSCSQTLNHNVMYWYQQKSSQAPKLLFHYYDKDFNNEADTPDNFQSRRPNTSFCFLDIRSPGLGDTAMYLCATSRERGPETGELFFGEGSRLTVL.

The gene calls are TRBV10-1 and TRBJ2-2; no definite D call. The CDR3 covers 15 residues. The germline gives CDR1 WNHNN, CDR2 SYGVQD (reference sequence). Trimming left V 6 bases short and J 3 bases short, with 14 bases between. The CDR3 loop reads CASRDSSKHTGELFF. DNA for the CDR3: TGCGCCAGCAGAGATTCGAGCAAGCACACCGGGGAGCTGTTTTTT.

The sample holds many counts of this clonotype. The chain employs TRBV6-1 and TRBJ2-7; D is perhaps TRBD1 (7 bases). This CDR3 comprises 17 residues. Germline V gene lookup returns CDR1 MNHNS and CDR2 SASEGT. V was shortened by 1 base and J by 1 base, with 17 bases between the two germline ends. In DNA, the CDR3 is TGTGCCAGCAGTGAAGAAATTTTGGCGGGACAGTCCTACGAGCAGTACTTC. It yields the protein CASSEEILAGQSYEQYF.

This clonotype was counted between two and nine times. The rearrangement joins TRBV29-1 to TRBJ2-3, with D hard to call. V was trimmed by 7 bases and J by 6 bases, leaving 8 bases between them. The CDR3 totals 10 residues. CDR1 is SQVTM, CDR2 ANQGSEA, per germline. The CDR3 DNA sequence: TGCAGCGCCGGCTCGGATACGCAGTATTTT. Translation: CSAGSDTQYF.

Many counts were recorded for this clonotype. V and J are TRBV30 and TRBJ2-1; possibly TRBD2 for D (6 bases). V gave up 0 bases and J gave up 2 bases, with 11 bases separating them. The CDR3 consists of 15 residues. Germline lookup yields CDR1 GTSNPN and CDR2 SVGIG (reference sequence). The chain's CDR3 is CAWSVRGRPYNEQFF. In DNA form, the CDR3 reads TGTGCCTGGAGTGTACGAGGGAGGCCCTACAATGAGCAGTTCTTC. The variable domain in full, with the rest retrieved from reference TRBV30 and TRBJ2-1, is SQTIHQWPATLVQPVGSPLSLECTVEGTSNPNLYWYRQAAGRGLQLLFYSVGIGQISSEVPQNLSASRPQDRQFILSSKKLLLSDSGFYLCAWSVRGRPYNEQFFGPGTRLTVL.

V usage is TRBV9 and J usage is TRBJ2-7; D uncertain. CDR1 SGDLS and CDR2 YYNGEE come from the germline V gene. The CDR3 has 15 amino acids. V lost 0 bases, J lost 2 bases, and 12 bases lay in between. The CDR3 nucleotides are TGTGCCAGCAGCGTAGGGGTGGAATCGGCCTACGAGCAGTACTTC. Its protein product is CASSVGVESAYEQYF.

The V gene is TRBV2, the J gene TRBJ2-1; TRBD2 aligns across 8 bases. The germline V gene has CDR1 SNHLY and CDR2 FYNNEI. Trimming at V came to 8 bases and at J to 15 bases, leaving 6 bases not matched to a gene. The CDR3 has 10 amino acids. DNA of the CDR3: TGTGCCAGCGTCGGACTAGCTGTGTTCTTC. Its translation: CASVGLAVFF.

CDR3 loop: CAWSVQLAAREQYF. For the CDR3, the DNA is TGTGCCTGGAGTGTACAACTAGCCGCACGCGAGCAGTACTTC. The chain links TRBV30 to TRBJ2-7; D may be TRBD2 (6 bases). From germline, CDR1 is GTSNPN and CDR2 SVGIG (reference sequence). V was shortened by 0 bases and J by 6 bases, with 15 bases between the two germline ends. This CDR3 comprises 14 residues.

The sample holds many counts of this clonotype. The J gene is TRBJ2-2, the V gene TRBV6-5; D might be TRBD2 (5 bases). V was trimmed by 0 bases and J by 3 bases, leaving 8 bases between them. This CDR3 region has 15 residues. Germline V lookup: CDR1 MNHEY, CDR2 SVGAGI. The CDR3, as DNA: TGTGCCAGCAGTTACTCGTACGGGGACACCGGGGAGCTGTTTTTT. It specifies CASSYSYGDTGELFF.

The sample holds a few counts of this clonotype. The chain uses TRBV28 and TRBJ2-7; 11 nucleotides line up with TRBD1. CDR3 size: 15 residues. J gave up 6 bases and V 5 bases, and 9 bases lay outside the gene matches. Germline loops: CDR1 MDHEN, CDR2 SYDVKM. CDR3 nucleotides: TGTGCCAGCAGTCAATCGGGACAGGGGGTCGGCGAGCAGTACTTC. Amino acids: CASSQSGQGVGEQYF.